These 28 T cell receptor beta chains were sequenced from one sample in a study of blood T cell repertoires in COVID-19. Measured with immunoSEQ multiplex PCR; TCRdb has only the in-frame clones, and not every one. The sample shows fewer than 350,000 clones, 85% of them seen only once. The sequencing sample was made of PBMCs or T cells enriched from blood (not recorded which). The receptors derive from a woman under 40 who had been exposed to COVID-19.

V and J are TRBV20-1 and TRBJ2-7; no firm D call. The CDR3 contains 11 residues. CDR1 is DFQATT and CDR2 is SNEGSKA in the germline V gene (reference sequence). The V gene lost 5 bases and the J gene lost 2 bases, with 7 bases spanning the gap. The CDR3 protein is CSAGGAYEQYF. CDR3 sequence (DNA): TGCAGTGCTGGCGGAGCCTACGAGCAGTACTTC.

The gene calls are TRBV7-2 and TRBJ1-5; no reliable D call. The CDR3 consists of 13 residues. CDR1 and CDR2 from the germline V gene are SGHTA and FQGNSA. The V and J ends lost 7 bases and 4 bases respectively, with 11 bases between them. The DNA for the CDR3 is TGTGCCAGCAAGTATTCGGGGAATCAGCCCCAGCATTTT. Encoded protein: CASKYSGNQPQHF.

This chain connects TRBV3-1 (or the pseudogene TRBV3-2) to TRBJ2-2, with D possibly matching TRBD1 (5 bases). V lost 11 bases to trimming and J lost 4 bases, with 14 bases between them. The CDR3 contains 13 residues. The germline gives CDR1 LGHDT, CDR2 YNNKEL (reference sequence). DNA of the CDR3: TGTGCCGCTACAGGCGAGGTCACCGGGGAGCTGTTTTTT. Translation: CAATGEVTGELFF.

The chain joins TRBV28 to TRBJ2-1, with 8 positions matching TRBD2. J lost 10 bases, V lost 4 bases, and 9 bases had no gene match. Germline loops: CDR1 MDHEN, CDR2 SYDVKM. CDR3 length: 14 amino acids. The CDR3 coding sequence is TGTGCCAGCAGTTCGATTCGGGGGGGCAGGGAGCAGTTCTTC. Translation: CASSSIRGGREQFF.

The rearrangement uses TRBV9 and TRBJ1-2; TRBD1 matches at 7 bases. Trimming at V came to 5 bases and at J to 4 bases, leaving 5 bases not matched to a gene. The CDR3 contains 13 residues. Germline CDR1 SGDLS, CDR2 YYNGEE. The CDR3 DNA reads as TGTGCCAGCAGTTCTGCAGGGGGCTATGGCTACACCTTC. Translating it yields CASSSAGGYGYTF. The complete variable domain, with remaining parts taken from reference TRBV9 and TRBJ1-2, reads DSGVTQTPKHLITATGQRVTLRCSPRSGDLSVYWYQQSLDQGLQFLIQYYNGEERAKGNILERFSAQQFPDLHSELNLSSLELGDSALYFCASSSAGGYGYTFGSGTRLTVV.

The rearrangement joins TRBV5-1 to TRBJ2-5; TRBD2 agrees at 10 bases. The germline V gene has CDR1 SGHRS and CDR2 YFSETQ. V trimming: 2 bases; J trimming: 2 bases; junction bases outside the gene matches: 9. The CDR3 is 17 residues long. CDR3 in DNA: TGCGCCAGCAGCTTTGGGGCTAGCGGGAGTTTACAAGAGACCCAGTACTTC. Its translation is CASSFGASGSLQETQYF.

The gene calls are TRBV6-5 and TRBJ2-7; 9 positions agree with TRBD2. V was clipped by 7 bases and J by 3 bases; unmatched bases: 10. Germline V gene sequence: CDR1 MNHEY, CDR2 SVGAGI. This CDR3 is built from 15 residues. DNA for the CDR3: TGTGCCAGCATAAAGGTAATAGCGGGGGTCTACGAGCAGTACTTC. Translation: CASIKVIAGVYEQYF.

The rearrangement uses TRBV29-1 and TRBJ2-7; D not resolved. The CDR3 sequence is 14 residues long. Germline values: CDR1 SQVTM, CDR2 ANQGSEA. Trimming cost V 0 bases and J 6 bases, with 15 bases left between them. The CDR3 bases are TGCAGCGTTGAAGATCGCACCCTCCCCAGCGAGCAGTACTTC. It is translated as CSVEDRTLPSEQYF.

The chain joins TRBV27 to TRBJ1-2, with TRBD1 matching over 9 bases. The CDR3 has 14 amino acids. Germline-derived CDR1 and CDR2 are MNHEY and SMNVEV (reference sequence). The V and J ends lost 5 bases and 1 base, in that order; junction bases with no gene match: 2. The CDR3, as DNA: TGTGCCAGCAGTACAGGGGGCGTTAACTATGGCTACACCTTC. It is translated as CASSTGGVNYGYTF.

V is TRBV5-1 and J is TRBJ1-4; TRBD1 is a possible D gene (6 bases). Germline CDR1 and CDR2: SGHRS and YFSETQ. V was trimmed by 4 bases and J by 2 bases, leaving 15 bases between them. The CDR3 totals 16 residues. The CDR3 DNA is TGCGCCAGCAGCGACGTGGACAGTGACACTAATGAAAAACTGTTTTTT. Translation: CASSDVDSDTNEKLFF.

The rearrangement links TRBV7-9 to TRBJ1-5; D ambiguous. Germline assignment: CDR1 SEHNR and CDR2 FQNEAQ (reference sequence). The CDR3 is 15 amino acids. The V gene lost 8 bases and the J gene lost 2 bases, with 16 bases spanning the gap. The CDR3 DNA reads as TGTGCCAGCGCTAACAGCACGCGTGGCAATCAGCCCCAGCATTTT. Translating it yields CASANSTRGNQPQHF.

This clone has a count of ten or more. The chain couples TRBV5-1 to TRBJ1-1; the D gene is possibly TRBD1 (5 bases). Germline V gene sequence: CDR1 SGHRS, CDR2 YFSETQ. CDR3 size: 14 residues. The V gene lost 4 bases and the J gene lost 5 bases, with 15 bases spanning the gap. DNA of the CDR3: TGCGCCAGCAGCCAGACGGGGGGAGGAACTGAAGCTTTCTTT. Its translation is CASSQTGGGTEAFF.

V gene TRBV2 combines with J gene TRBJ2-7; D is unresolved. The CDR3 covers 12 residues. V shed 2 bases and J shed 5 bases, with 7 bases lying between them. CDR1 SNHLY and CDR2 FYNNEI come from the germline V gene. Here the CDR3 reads CASSELSDEQYF. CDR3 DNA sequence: TGTGCCAGCAGTGAATTATCGGACGAGCAGTACTTC.

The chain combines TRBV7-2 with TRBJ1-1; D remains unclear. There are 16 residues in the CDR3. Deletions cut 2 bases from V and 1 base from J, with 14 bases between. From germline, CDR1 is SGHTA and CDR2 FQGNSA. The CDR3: CASSLRRAASNTEAFF. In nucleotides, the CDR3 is TGTGCCAGCAGCTTAAGGAGGGCCGCCTCGAACACTGAAGCTTTCTTT.

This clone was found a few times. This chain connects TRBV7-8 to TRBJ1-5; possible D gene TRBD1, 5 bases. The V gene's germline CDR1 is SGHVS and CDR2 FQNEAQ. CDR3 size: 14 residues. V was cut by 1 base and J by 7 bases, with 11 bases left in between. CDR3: CASSLGRGHQPQHF. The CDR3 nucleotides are TGTGCCAGCAGCTTAGGGAGGGGTCACCAGCCCCAGCATTTT.

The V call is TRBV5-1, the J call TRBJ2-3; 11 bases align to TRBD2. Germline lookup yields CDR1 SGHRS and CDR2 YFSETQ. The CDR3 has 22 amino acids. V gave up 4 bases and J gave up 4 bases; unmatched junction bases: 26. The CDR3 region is CASSPTMFGLAGLGNGADTQYF. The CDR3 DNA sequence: TGCGCCAGCAGCCCCACAATGTTCGGACTAGCGGGTTTGGGAAATGGGGCAGATACGCAGTATTTT. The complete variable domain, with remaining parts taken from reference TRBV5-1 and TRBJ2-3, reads KAGVTQTPRYLIKTRGQQVTLSCSPISGHRSVSWYQQTPGQGLQFLFEYFSETQRNKGNFPGRFSGRQFSNSRSEMNVSTLELGDSALYLCASSPTMFGLAGLGNGADTQYFGPGTRLTVL.

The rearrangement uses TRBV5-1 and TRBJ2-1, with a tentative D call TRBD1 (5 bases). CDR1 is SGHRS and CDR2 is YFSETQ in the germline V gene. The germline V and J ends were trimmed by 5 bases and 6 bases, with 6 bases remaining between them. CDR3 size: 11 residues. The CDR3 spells CASRRGNEQFF. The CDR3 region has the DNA TGCGCCAGCAGAAGGGGCAATGAGCAGTTCTTC.

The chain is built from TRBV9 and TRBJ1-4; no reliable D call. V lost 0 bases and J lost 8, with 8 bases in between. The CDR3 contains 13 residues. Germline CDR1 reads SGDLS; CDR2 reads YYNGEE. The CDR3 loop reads CASSVENGEKLFF. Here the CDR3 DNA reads TGTGCCAGCAGCGTAGAGAATGGCGAAAAACTGTTTTTT.

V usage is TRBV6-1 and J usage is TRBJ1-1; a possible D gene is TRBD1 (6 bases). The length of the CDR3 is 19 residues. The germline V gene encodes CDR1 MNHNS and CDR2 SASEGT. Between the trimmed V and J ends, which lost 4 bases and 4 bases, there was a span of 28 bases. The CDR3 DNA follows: TGTGCCAGCAGTGTCGCGGGGGTGACAGGCCCAGGCCCCGGCACTGAAGCTTTCTTT. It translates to CASSVAGVTGPGPGTEAFF.

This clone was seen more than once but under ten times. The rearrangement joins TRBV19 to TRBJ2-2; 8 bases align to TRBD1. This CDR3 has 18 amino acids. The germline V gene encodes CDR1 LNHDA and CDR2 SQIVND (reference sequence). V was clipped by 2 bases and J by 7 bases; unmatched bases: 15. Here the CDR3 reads CASSISPTGVIRGGELFF. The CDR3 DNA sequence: TGTGCCAGTAGTATATCTCCGACAGGGGTCATAAGGGGCGGGGAGCTGTTTTTT.

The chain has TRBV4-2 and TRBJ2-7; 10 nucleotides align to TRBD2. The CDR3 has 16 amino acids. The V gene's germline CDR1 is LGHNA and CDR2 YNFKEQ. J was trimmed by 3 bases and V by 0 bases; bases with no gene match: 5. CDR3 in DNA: TGTGCCAGCAGCCAAGAGTTAGCGGGAGGCCACTACGAGCAGTACTTC. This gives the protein CASSQELAGGHYEQYF.

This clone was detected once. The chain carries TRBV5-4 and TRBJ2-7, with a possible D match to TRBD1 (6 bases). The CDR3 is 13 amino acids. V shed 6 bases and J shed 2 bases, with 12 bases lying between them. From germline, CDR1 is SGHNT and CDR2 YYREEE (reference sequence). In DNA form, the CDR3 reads TGTGCCAGCAAGTTCGGACAGACCTACGAGCAGTACTTC. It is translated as CASKFGQTYEQYF.

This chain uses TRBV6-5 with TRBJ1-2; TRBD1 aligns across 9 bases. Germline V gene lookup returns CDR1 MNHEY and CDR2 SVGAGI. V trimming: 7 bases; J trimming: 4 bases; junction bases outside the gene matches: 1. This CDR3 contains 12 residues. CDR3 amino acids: CASKQGAYGYTF. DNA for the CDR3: TGTGCCAGCAAACAGGGGGCCTATGGCTACACCTTC.

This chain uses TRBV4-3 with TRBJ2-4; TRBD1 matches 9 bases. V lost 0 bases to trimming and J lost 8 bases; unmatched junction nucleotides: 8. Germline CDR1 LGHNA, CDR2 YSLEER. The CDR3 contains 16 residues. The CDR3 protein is CASSQDSAQGADIQYF. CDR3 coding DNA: TGCGCCAGCAGCCAAGATTCAGCACAGGGGGCAGACATTCAGTACTTC.

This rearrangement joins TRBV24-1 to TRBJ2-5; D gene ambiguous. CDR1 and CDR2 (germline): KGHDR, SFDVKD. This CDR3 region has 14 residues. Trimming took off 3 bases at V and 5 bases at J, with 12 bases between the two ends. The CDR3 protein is CATSDVLALETQYF. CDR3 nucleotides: TGTGCCACCAGTGATGTTTTAGCTCTCGAGACCCAGTACTTC.

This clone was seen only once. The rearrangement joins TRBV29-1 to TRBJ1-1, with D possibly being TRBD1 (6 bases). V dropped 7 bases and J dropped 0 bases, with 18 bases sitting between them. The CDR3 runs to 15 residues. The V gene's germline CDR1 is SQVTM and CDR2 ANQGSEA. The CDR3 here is CSATRQATMNTEAFF. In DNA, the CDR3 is TGCAGCGCTACTAGACAGGCTACAATGAACACTGAAGCTTTCTTT. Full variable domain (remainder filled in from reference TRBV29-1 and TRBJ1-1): SAVISQKPSRDICQRGTSLTIQCQVDSQVTMMFWYRQQPGQSLTLIATANQGSEATYESGFVIDKFPISRPNLTFSTLTVSNMSPEDSSIYLCSATRQATMNTEAFFGQGTRLTVV.

The CDR3 loop reads CASSQAQGAGGYTF. The CDR3, as DNA: TGTGCCAGCAGCCAAGCACAGGGGGCTGGTGGCTACACCTTC. V gene TRBV3-1 (or the pseudogene TRBV3-2) combines with J gene TRBJ1-2, with 9 nucleotides matching TRBD1. The trim removed 1 base at V and 7 bases at J, leaving 4 bases unmatched. The CDR3 length is 14 residues. Germline-derived CDR1 and CDR2 are LGHDT and YNNKEL (reference sequence).

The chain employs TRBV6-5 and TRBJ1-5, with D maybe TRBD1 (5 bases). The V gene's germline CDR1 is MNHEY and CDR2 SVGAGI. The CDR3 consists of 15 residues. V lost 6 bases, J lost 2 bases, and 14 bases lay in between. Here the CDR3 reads CASRHEGVGNQPQHF. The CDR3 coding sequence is TGTGCCAGCAGACATGAAGGGGTAGGCAATCAGCCCCAGCATTTT.